Listed here are 15 T cell receptor beta chains from one sample, sequenced in a study of cytomegalovirus exposure and HLA in healthy donors. Both 60 Vbeta primers and 13 Jbeta primers went into the PCR. Generated by immunoSEQ multiplex PCR, the TCRdb table keeps only in-frame clones and is missing some. Its clone listing holds 75,000 to 85,000 clones. Sequencing used PBMCs. The receptors come from a young man in good health and CMV-seropositive.

The CDR3 DNA reads as TGTGCCAGCAGTGACACAGGGCCAGATACGCAGTATTTT. This translates into CASSDTGPDTQYF. The chain employs TRBV2 and TRBJ2-3, with D possibly being TRBD1 (6 bases). Germline CDR1 reads SNHLY; CDR2 reads FYNNEI. The CDR3 loop spans 13 amino acids. Trimming took off 3 bases at V and 4 bases at J, with 8 bases between the two ends.

The chain couples TRBV9 to TRBJ1-5, with TRBD1 matching 7 bases. CDR3 length: 15 amino acids. V shed 2 bases, J shed 5 bases, and the junction held 7 bases outside the gene matches. Looked up from germline, CDR1 is SGDLS and CDR2 is YYNGEE. CDR3 region: CASSVGTARDQPQHF. The CDR3 DNA sequence: TGTGCCAGCAGCGTTGGGACAGCGAGGGATCAGCCCCAGCATTTT.

V usage is TRBV5-1 and J usage is TRBJ1-1, with D unclear. V dropped 0 bases and J dropped 11 bases, with 14 bases sitting between them. Germline values: CDR1 SGHRS, CDR2 YFSETQ. This CDR3 spans 13 amino acids. The CDR3 nucleotides read TGCGCCAGCAGCTTGGACGCGCAGGTCAACGCTTTCTTT. Translation: CASSLDAQVNAFF.

This sequence joins TRBV6-1 and TRBJ2-1; D unresolved. Deletions cut 8 bases from V and 4 bases from J, with 6 bases between. CDR3 length: 11 amino acids. Germline values: CDR1 MNHNS, CDR2 SASEGT. The DNA for the CDR3 is TGTGCCAGCCACTTTTACAATGAGCAGTTCTTC. Translated, it gives CASHFYNEQFF.

The rearrangement uses TRBV7-2 and TRBJ2-3; 7 bases are a match to TRBD1. The germline CDR1 and CDR2 sequences are SGHTA and FQGNSA. Unmatched junction bases numbered 12, after V lost 1 base and J lost 2 bases. The CDR3 has 18 residues. DNA for the CDR3: TGTGCCAGCAGCTTAGTTGGCTTGGACAGGTCATTCACAGATACGCAGTATTTT. It codes for CASSLVGLDRSFTDTQYF.

The chain couples TRBV6-1 to TRBJ2-1; D call uncertain. CDR1 and CDR2 (germline): MNHNS, SASEGT. V dropped 3 bases and J dropped 3 bases, with 9 bases sitting between them. CDR3 size: 14 residues. The CDR3 bases are TGTGCCAGCAGTGATGGGCAGGACTACAATGAGCAGTTCTTC. Amino acids: CASSDGQDYNEQFF.

The V gene is TRBV6-5, the J gene TRBJ1-1; TRBD1 matches 7 bases. The V and J ends lost 5 bases and 3 bases, in that order; junction bases with no gene match: 9. Germline V CDR1 and CDR2: MNHEY, SVGAGI. This CDR3 spans 15 amino acids. The CDR3 bases are TGTGCCAGCAGTCCCGTGAGTACAGGGGACACTGAAGCTTTCTTT. Translated, it gives CASSPVSTGDTEAFF.

The CDR3 DNA is TGTGCCAGCAGTTTGGCGGGGGGCGCTGGGGCCAACGTCCTGACTTTC. Its protein product is CASSLAGGAGANVLTF. This chain links TRBV27 with TRBJ2-6; 8 bases fit TRBD2. CDR1 and CDR2 (germline): MNHEY, SMNVEV (reference sequence). V was pared by 3 bases and J by 2 bases, with 3 bases of the junction left unmatched. CDR3 length equals 16 residues.

The rearrangement links TRBV6-5 to TRBJ1-1; D unclear. Germline lookup yields CDR1 MNHEY and CDR2 SVGAGI. The V end was cut by 4 bases, the J end by 0 bases, with 6 bases between. This CDR3 is 13 amino acids long. CDR3: CASSSWLNTEAFF. For the CDR3, the DNA is TGTGCCAGCAGTTCTTGGCTGAACACTGAAGCTTTCTTT.

This rearrangement joins TRBV5-8 to TRBJ2-7, with D tentatively TRBD2 (7 bases). The CDR3 covers 16 residues. Per germline, CDR1 SGHTS and CDR2 YDEGEE. The V end was cut by 0 bases, the J end by 0 bases, with 13 bases between. The CDR3 region has the DNA TGTGCCAGCAGCTTGGCAGGCGGGGGCCCCTCCTACGAGCAGTACTTC. Translating it yields CASSLAGGGPSYEQYF.

The CDR3 protein is CASSQGSQETQYF. The DNA of the CDR3 is TGCGCCAGCAGCCAGGGGAGCCAAGAGACCCAGTACTTC. This chain connects TRBV4-1 to TRBJ2-5, with D perhaps TRBD2 (5 bases). Germline values: CDR1 MGHRA, CDR2 YSYEKL. V was clipped by 3 bases and J by 1 base, with 6 bases between them. The CDR3 runs to 13 residues.

The V gene is TRBV4-1, the J gene TRBJ2-7; weak D call: TRBD1 (6 bases). The CDR3 runs 16 residues. Trimming took off 0 bases at V and 3 bases at J, with 15 bases between the two ends. In germline, CDR1 is MGHRA, CDR2 YSYEKL. The CDR3 bases are TGCGCCAGCAGCCAAGAAGCACGGACAGAATTCTACGAGCAGTACTTC. It encodes CASSQEARTEFYEQYF.

This sequence joins TRBV9 and TRBJ2-7; 10 nucleotides agree with TRBD1. Germline CDR1 reads SGDLS; CDR2 reads YYNGEE. The CDR3 is 16 amino acids. The J segment lost 3 bases and the V segment lost 3 bases, leaving 9 bases of the junction unmatched. The CDR3 here is CASSAPPGTGDYEQYF. The CDR3 region has the DNA TGTGCCAGCAGCGCGCCTCCCGGGACAGGGGACTACGAGCAGTACTTC.

The chain couples TRBV9 to TRBJ1-3; D unresolved. V lost 5 bases and J 2 bases, leaving 11 bases between the germline ends. The CDR3 runs to 14 residues. CDR1 is SGDLS, CDR2 YYNGEE, per germline. The chain's CDR3 is CASSSQLAGNTIYF. In nucleotides, the CDR3 is TGTGCCAGCAGTTCCCAGTTGGCTGGAAACACCATATATTTT.

The chain couples TRBV6-4 to TRBJ2-1, with TRBD2 identical over 12 bases. The CDR3 covers 15 residues. V was pared by 5 bases and J by 9 bases, with 8 bases of the junction left unmatched. From germline, CDR1 is MRHNA and CDR2 SNTAGT. Here the CDR3 reads CASSQTSGSQSEQFF. The CDR3 DNA follows: TGTGCCAGCAGTCAGACTAGCGGGAGTCAGAGTGAGCAGTTCTTC.